One and the same sample provided the 31 T cell receptor beta chains below, sequenced in a study of cytomegalovirus exposure and HLA in healthy donors. PCR amplification relied on 60 Vbeta primers (plus 13 Jbeta primers). Some clones are missing from TCRdb's copy, which holds only in-frame ones; the method was immunoSEQ multiplex PCR. Of some 140,000 clones listed, 65% to 80% were seen once; the top ten hold about 2.8%. Sequencing was carried out using PBMCs. These receptor sequences come from a man younger than 35 in good health and CMV-seronegative.

The chain employs TRBV5-4 and TRBJ1-1; 9 bases are a match to TRBD1. From germline, CDR1 is SGHNT and CDR2 YYREEE (reference sequence). The CDR3 has 14 amino acids. V lost 5 bases and J lost 1; bases outside the gene matches: 3. Here the CDR3 reads CASRGDRANTEAFF. The CDR3 DNA is TGTGCCAGCAGGGGGGACAGGGCGAACACTGAAGCTTTCTTT.

Only a few counts were recorded for this clone. The chain has TRBV5-1 and TRBJ2-1; D perhaps matches TRBD2 (5 bases). The V gene lost 2 bases and the J gene lost 2 bases, with 8 bases spanning the gap. Germline V gene data show CDR1 as SGHRS and CDR2 as YFSETQ. CDR3 size: 14 residues. CDR3: CASSLTGTYNEQFF. CDR3 DNA: TGCGCCAGCAGCTTAACGGGAACCTACAATGAGCAGTTCTTC. Together with reference TRBV5-1 and TRBJ2-1, the CDR3 gives the full variable domain: KAGVTQTPRYLIKTRGQQVTLSCSPISGHRSVSWYQQTPGQGLQFLFEYFSETQRNKGNFPGRFSGRQFSNSRSEMNVSTLELGDSALYLCASSLTGTYNEQFFGPGTRLTVL.

The chain couples TRBV18 to TRBJ1-1; D gene unclear. Germline CDR1 is KGHSH and CDR2 is LQKENI. The CDR3 runs to 12 residues. V lost 4 bases and J lost 6, with 9 bases in between. This CDR3 reads CASSHPLSEAFF. CDR3 DNA sequence: TGTGCCAGCTCACATCCCCTATCTGAAGCTTTCTTT.

The count of this clone is one. The rearrangement links TRBV4-3 to TRBJ1-6, with 8 nucleotides matching TRBD1. The trim removed 3 bases at V and 6 bases at J, leaving 13 bases unmatched. Germline V gene sequence: CDR1 LGHNA, CDR2 YSLEER. The CDR3 has 18 residues. Here the CDR3 reads CASSQGPWTGTGNSPLHF. The CDR3 DNA is TGCGCCAGCAGCCAGGGCCCATGGACAGGGACGGGTAATTCACCCCTCCACTTT.

The chain recombines TRBV6-5 with TRBJ1-6; 7 bases agree with TRBD1. Losses at the gene ends were 6 bases for V and 11 bases for J; bases not matched to a gene: 13. The CDR3 contains 15 residues. The V gene's germline CDR1 is MNHEY and CDR2 SVGAGI. CDR3 residues: CASSPRQGSQTPLHF. CDR3 coding DNA: TGTGCCAGCAGCCCTAGACAGGGCTCTCAGACACCCCTCCACTTT.

The genes are TRBV2 and TRBJ2-7; TRBD1 matches 7 bases. The germline gives CDR1 SNHLY, CDR2 FYNNEI. CDR3 length: 13 amino acids. J gave up 0 bases and V 8 bases, and 4 bases lay outside the gene matches. The CDR3: CASRDRVSYEQYV. CDR3 DNA sequence: TGTGCCAGCCGAGACAGGGTCTCCTACGAGCAGTACGTC.

This chain uses TRBV7-9 with TRBJ2-1; TRBD2 might be the D (5 bases). The V end lost 6 bases, the J end lost 0 bases, and 12 bases lay between the germline ends. Germline-derived CDR1 and CDR2 are SEHNR and FQNEAQ (reference sequence). The CDR3 runs to 15 residues. CDR3 DNA: TGTGCCAGCAGTTTTCTAGGGAGCTCCTACAATGAGCAGTTCTTC. Translated, it gives CASSFLGSSYNEQFF.

The chain has TRBV30 and TRBJ2-5, with TRBD1 matching 7 bases. The ends lost 5 bases at V and 2 bases at J; junction bases unmatched: 5. The CDR3 runs 13 residues. Germline CDR1 is GTSNPN and CDR2 is SVGIG (reference sequence). The chain's CDR3 is CAWDSQGQETQYF. CDR3 coding DNA: TGTGCCTGGGACTCACAGGGGCAAGAGACCCAGTACTTC.

There are a few counts of this clone. This chain joins TRBV6-5 and TRBJ2-3; D possibly corresponds to TRBD1 (5 bases). The germline gives CDR1 MNHEY, CDR2 SVGAGI. CDR3 size: 15 residues. The V and J ends lost 0 bases and 4 bases respectively, with 11 bases between them. The CDR3 sequence: CASSYSGEIADTQYF. In DNA, the CDR3 is TGTGCCAGCAGTTACTCAGGGGAAATAGCAGATACGCAGTATTTT.

J is TRBJ2-1 and V is TRBV11-3; 7 bases line up with TRBD2. Germline assignment: CDR1 SGHNT and CDR2 YENEEA. Losses at the gene ends were 5 bases for V and 0 bases for J; bases not matched to a gene: 7. This CDR3 comprises 16 residues. DNA for the CDR3: TGTGCCAGCAGCACCGTCGGGGGGAGCTCCTACAATGAGCAGTTCTTC. Its protein is CASSTVGGSSYNEQFF.

Turning to this clone: A junction end diverges from the germline sequence, so it may reflect a read error. J is TRBJ1-1 and V is TRBV5-4, with D hard to call. The CDR3 length is 13 residues. In germline, CDR1 is SGHNT, CDR2 YYREEE (reference sequence). In DNA, the CDR3 is TGTGCCAGCAGCTTGAGCAGGAACGCTGAAGCTTTCTTT. Protein: CASSLSRNAEAFF.

This chain uses TRBV6-5 with TRBJ1-1, with 8 bases fitting TRBD1. The CDR3 consists of 14 residues. Per the germline V gene, CDR1 is MNHEY and CDR2 is SVGAGI. J was trimmed by 5 bases and V by 4 bases; bases with no gene match: 6. CDR3 protein: CASSLWTGKTEAFF. The CDR3 DNA reads TGTGCCAGCAGTTTATGGACAGGGAAGACTGAAGCTTTCTTT.

The V gene is TRBV6-6, the J gene TRBJ1-4, with D tentatively TRBD1 (6 bases). This CDR3 is 14 amino acids long. Trimming removed 5 bases from V and 8 bases from J, with 15 bases in between. Germline-derived CDR1 and CDR2 are MNHNY and SVGAGI (reference sequence). The CDR3 coding sequence is TGTGCCAGCAGTGATTCGGTAGACAGGGAAAAACTGTTTTTT. Protein: CASSDSVDREKLFF.

V and J are TRBV19 and TRBJ2-5; D call uncertain. The ends were cut back, 1 base at V and 6 bases at J, with 15 bases in the middle. CDR3 length: 15 residues. Germline V lookup: CDR1 LNHDA, CDR2 SQIVND (reference sequence). This CDR3 reads CASSIATGPQKTQYF. CDR3 nucleotide sequence: TGTGCCAGTAGTATAGCTACTGGGCCCCAGAAGACCCAGTACTTC.

The chain uses TRBV5-4 and TRBJ2-1; D is undetermined. Trimming removed 0 bases at V and 9 bases at J, with 7 bases between. The CDR3 runs to 12 residues. In germline, CDR1 is SGHNT, CDR2 YYREEE (reference sequence). The chain's CDR3 is CASSLADTEQFF. The CDR3 DNA sequence: TGTGCCAGCAGCTTGGCCGACACTGAGCAGTTCTTC. Drawing the rest from reference TRBV5-4 and TRBJ2-1, the complete variable domain is ETGVTQSPTHLIKTRGQQVTLRCSSQSGHNTVSWYQQALGQGPQFIFQYYREEENGRGNFPPRFSGLQFPNYSSELNVNALELDDSALYLCASSLADTEQFFGPGTRLTVL.

The chain employs TRBV7-2 and TRBJ1-1, with D possibly matching TRBD1 (5 bases). The CDR3 consists of 14 residues. V lost 2 bases to trimming and J lost 3 bases, with 10 bases between them. Germline values: CDR1 SGHTA, CDR2 FQGNSA. The CDR3 region is CASSLRGGYTEAFF. The CDR3 DNA sequence: TGTGCCAGCAGCTTAAGGGGAGGATACACTGAAGCTTTCTTT. The full variable domain, rest sourced from reference TRBV7-2 and TRBJ1-1, is GAGVSQSPSNKVTEKGKDVELRCDPISGHTALYWYRQSLGQGLEFLIYFQGNSAPDKSGLPSDRFSAERTGGSVSTLTIQRTQQEDSAVYLCASSLRGGYTEAFFGQGTRLTVV.

About this clone itself: A junction end diverges from the germline sequence, so it may reflect a read error. This chain uses TRBV15 with TRBJ2-6; 8 nucleotides line up with TRBD1. Germline V gives CDR1 LNHNV, CDR2 YYDKDF (reference sequence). The CDR3 extends over 16 amino acids. CDR3 coding DNA: TGTGCCACCAGTGACGGACAGGGTAACGGGGCCAACGGCCTGACTTTC. Its protein product is CATSDGQGNGANGLTF.

The V and J genes are TRBV10-3 and TRBJ2-7, with 8 bases fitting TRBD1. The length of the CDR3 is 12 residues. The trim removed 4 bases at V and 6 bases at J, leaving 2 bases unmatched. Per the germline V gene, CDR1 is ENHRY and CDR2 is SYGVKD. The CDR3 DNA reads as TGTGCCATCAGTGTTACAGGGGGCGAGCAGTACGTC. Protein product: CAISVTGGEQYV.

V gene TRBV28 combines with J gene TRBJ2-3; TRBD1 aligns across 7 bases. V lost 5 bases, J lost 2 bases, and 7 bases stayed unmatched. Germline-derived CDR1 and CDR2 are MDHEN and SYDVKM. This CDR3 is built from 15 residues. The CDR3 loop is CASSPPGGPTDTQYF. The DNA of the CDR3 is TGTGCCAGCAGTCCCCCAGGGGGTCCCACAGATACGCAGTATTTT. Using reference TRBV28 and TRBJ2-3 for the parts outside the CDR3, the full variable domain is DVKVTQSSRYLVKRTGEKVFLECVQDMDHENMFWYRQDPGLGLRLIYFSYDVKMKEKGDIPEGYSVSREKKERFSLILESASTNQTSMYLCASSPPGGPTDTQYFGPGTRLTVL.

The chain employs TRBV6-6 and TRBJ1-1, with 10 bases identical to TRBD1. The CDR3 length is 14 residues. Germline CDR1 and CDR2: MNHNY and SVGAGI (reference sequence). The ends lost 6 bases at V and 3 bases at J; junction bases unmatched: 4. The CDR3 sequence: CASRTGGRDTEAFF. CDR3 coding DNA: TGTGCCAGCAGGACAGGGGGCCGGGACACTGAAGCTTTCTTT.

In the case of this clone: Different DNA sequences within this sample yield the same CDR3. V usage is TRBV5-1 and J usage is TRBJ1-1; no firm D call. The V end lost 0 bases, the J end lost 7 bases, and 7 bases lay between the germline ends. Germline V gene data show CDR1 as SGHRS and CDR2 as YFSETQ. The CDR3 contains 12 residues. This CDR3 is CASSLGRDEAFF. The CDR3 DNA reads TGCGCCAGCAGCTTGGGGAGGGATGAAGCTTTCTTT.

The chain joins TRBV6-5 to TRBJ1-3, with D unresolved. Germline CDR1 and CDR2: MNHEY and SVGAGI. Trimming cost V 7 bases and J 3 bases, with 13 bases left between them. This CDR3 comprises 14 residues. The CDR3 reads CASIDPTGGNTIYF. The CDR3 nucleotides are TGTGCCAGCATTGACCCGACGGGTGGAAACACCATATATTTT.

The J gene is TRBJ2-3, the V gene TRBV5-8; the D gene is possibly TRBD2 (6 bases). V lost 7 bases, J lost 4 bases, and 19 bases lay in between. Germline V gives CDR1 SGHTS, CDR2 YDEGEE. The CDR3 length is 15 residues. CDR3 DNA: TGTGCCAGCGGCAGCTTAGGAGGGTTGCCAGATACGCAGTATTTT. Protein sequence: CASGSLGGLPDTQYF.

The V and J genes are TRBV18 and TRBJ1-6; D remains unclear. Trimming pared 6 bases from V and 7 bases from J, leaving 16 bases between. The CDR3 runs to 15 residues. The germline gives CDR1 KGHSH, CDR2 LQKENI. The CDR3 DNA reads as TGTGCCAGCTCGCCAAACGACATAAAGAATTCACCCCTCCACTTT. It codes for CASSPNDIKNSPLHF.

The chain is built from TRBV6-6 and TRBJ2-7; 7 bases line up with TRBD1. This CDR3 comprises 14 residues. Germline CDR1 reads MNHNY; CDR2 reads SVGAGI (reference sequence). V gave up 10 bases and J gave up 6 bases; unmatched junction bases: 15. CDR3 DNA: TGTGCCACCTTACCCGAGACAGGGCTGGGCGAGCAGTACTTC. This translates into CATLPETGLGEQYF.

V gene TRBV27 combines with J gene TRBJ1-1, with 7 positions matching TRBD1. The CDR3 length is 15 residues. J was trimmed by 6 bases and V by 4 bases; bases with no gene match: 11. Germline V gene data show CDR1 as MNHEY and CDR2 as SMNVEV (reference sequence). This CDR3 reads CASSSYRGSPSEAFF. CDR3 nucleotide sequence: TGTGCCAGCAGTTCCTACAGGGGCTCCCCCTCTGAAGCTTTCTTT.

This clone was recorded a few times. The rearrangement links TRBV10-3 to TRBJ1-3, with 10 positions matching TRBD1. Trimming at V came to 1 base and at J to 4 bases, leaving 10 bases not matched to a gene. The CDR3 runs 18 residues. Germline CDR1 reads ENHRY; CDR2 reads SYGVKD. The CDR3, as DNA: TGTGCCATCAGTGAGTTCGGCTTGACAGGGGGCTTCGGAAACACCATATATTTT. Translation: CAISEFGLTGGFGNTIYF.

V and J are TRBV4-1 and TRBJ1-1; D gene unclear. Per the germline V gene, CDR1 is MGHRA and CDR2 is YSYEKL. This CDR3 comprises 15 residues. Trimming took off 0 bases at V and 4 bases at J, with 12 bases between the two ends. The CDR3 region is CASSQDSVEGTEAFF. The CDR3 nucleotides are TGCGCCAGCAGCCAAGATTCGGTGGAGGGCACTGAAGCTTTCTTT.

Comments on this clone: The same CDR3 arises from other DNA sequences in this sample as well. The chain uses TRBV7-9 and TRBJ2-5, with 8 bases lining up with TRBD1. The germline V gene encodes CDR1 SEHNR and CDR2 FQNEAQ (reference sequence). V trimming: 1 base; J trimming: 2 bases; junction bases outside the gene matches: 0. The CDR3 extends over 14 amino acids. CDR3 DNA: TGTGCCAGCAGCTTAGGGACAGGGCAAGAGACCCAGTACTTC. Its translation is CASSLGTGQETQYF.

The J gene is TRBJ2-7, the V gene TRBV4-3; TRBD1 matches at 9 bases. The CDR3 loop spans 15 amino acids. The V gene end was trimmed by 1 base and the J gene end by 2 bases; junction bases not matched to a gene: 3. Germline CDR1 is LGHNA and CDR2 is YSLEER. The CDR3 region has the DNA TGCGCCAGCAGCCAAGGAGGGGACAGGGCCTACGAGCAGTACTTC. Amino acid sequence: CASSQGGDRAYEQYF.

The chain links TRBV4-3 to TRBJ1-1, with 8 bases matching TRBD1. This CDR3 comprises 19 residues. V trimming: 0 bases; J trimming: 0 bases; junction bases outside the gene matches: 12. Germline V gene lookup returns CDR1 LGHNA and CDR2 YSLEER. This chain's CDR3 is CASSQDRWTGFGLNTEAFF. DNA for the CDR3: TGCGCCAGCAGCCAAGATCGCTGGACAGGGTTCGGGTTGAACACTGAAGCTTTCTTT.